This is a list of T cell receptor beta chains from one sample in a study of blood T cell repertoires in COVID-19. The method was immunoSEQ multiplex PCR; TCRdb's version includes in-frame clones alone and lacks a portion of them. The sample lists around 84,000 clones, more than 70% occurring once. Sequencing was performed on peripheral blood. The receptors were gathered from a man aged 80 or over with active or convalescent COVID-19. Each CDR3 is given with its conserved first and last residue. A D gene is named only where the DNA matches it firmly. Not every row has a clone size; where given, it reads once, few, many or a size class.

.	TRBD1	TRBV5-4	TRBJ2-7	TGTGCCAGCAGCTTGGCACGGGACAGGGGACTATCACCCTCCTACGAGCAGTACTTC	CASSLARDRGLSPSYEQYF
.	.	TRBV21-1	TRBJ2-5	TGTGCCAGCAGCAAAGAACCTAGCCAAGAGACCCAGTACTTC	CASSKEPSQETQYF
.	TRBD1	TRBV2	TRBJ1-2	TGTGCCAGCAGGGGGAGGACAGGGAATAGTGGCTACACCTTC	CASRGRTGNSGYTF
.	TRBD2	TRBV5-8	TRBJ2-7	TGTGCCAGCATCCCGCGGGCTAGCGGGAGCTACGAGCAGTACTTC	CASIPRASGSYEQYF
.	TRBD1	TRBV12-3/TRBV12-4	TRBJ1-4	TGTGCCAGCCAGACAGGGGCTCGTGAAAAACTGTTTTTT	CASQTGAREKLFF
.	TRBD2	TRBV20-1	TRBJ2-1	TGCAGTGCTAGTTCCATTAGCGGGGGGGCAGGATATGAGCAGTTCTTC	CSASSISGGAGYEQFF
.	TRBD2	TRBV14	TRBJ2-3	TGTGCCAGCAGCCTTCTAGCGGGGGGCACAGATACGCAGTATTTT	CASSLLAGGTDTQYF
once	TRBD1	TRBV23-1	TRBJ2-6	TGCGCCAGCAGTCAAGTGCGGACAGGGGGCTGTACTGGGGCCAACGTCCTGACTTTC	CASSQVRTGGCTGANVLTF
.	.	TRBV3-1/TRBV3-2	TRBJ1-1	TGTGCCAGCAGCCAATTGGGGGCTGGCGAAGCTTTCTTT	CASSQLGAGEAFF
.	.	TRBV6-5	TRBJ1-5	TGTGCCAGCAGCCCGTCCGGGGTGCATCAGCCCCAGCATTTT	CASSPSGVHQPQHF
.	TRBD2	TRBV7-2	TRBJ2-1	TGTGCCAGCAGTTTTTCGGGACTAGCTGAAAATGAGCAGTTCTTC	CASSFSGLAENEQFF
.	.	TRBV29-1	TRBJ1-3	TGCAGCGTTGTTCAGGGGCTAAACTCTGGAAACACCATATATTTT	CSVVQGLNSGNTIYF
.	.	TRBV28	TRBJ2-1	TGTGCCAGCAGTTGGTTGGGGGGTTACAATGAGCAGTTCTTC	CASSWLGGYNEQFF
once	TRBD2	TRBV4-2	TRBJ2-7	TGTGCCAGCAGCCAAGACGCGGGAGGGTTGTACGAGCAGTACTTC	CASSQDAGGLYEQYF
.	TRBD1	TRBV15	TRBJ1-3	TGTGCCACCAGCGCACAGGGGATTGAAGGAAACACCATATATTTT	CATSAQGIEGNTIYF